This T cell receptor beta chain was captured in a study of siplizumab effects on memory and regulatory T cells. Study-wide points: Unstimulated subsets were the mapping target of only a minor fraction of alloreactive clones. Siplizumab produced a significant reduction in alloreactive sequences that were traceable to unstimulated CD4+ memory cells. Among mappable alloreactive CD4+ clones, the Treg-derived fraction averaged approximately 75% with siplizumab versus roughly 30% in controls.

This clone was recorded once. Its antigen is as yet unknown. TCRdb keeps only in-frame clones here, not all; method: immunoSEQ multiplex PCR. This table has about 110,000 clones, approximately 90% appearing once. V lost 0 bases and J lost 0, with 9 bases in between. Germline assignment: CDR1 SGHRS and CDR2 YFSETQ. There are 15 residues in the CDR3. The material sequenced was Tregs sorted from blood. The origin of this receptor is a human donor in good health. The chain recombines TRBV5-1 with TRBJ1-1; D ambiguous. The CDR3 sequence is CASSLETGLNTEAFF. Written as DNA, the CDR3 is TGCGCCAGCAGCTTGGAAACGGGCCTGAACACTGAAGCTTTCTTT.